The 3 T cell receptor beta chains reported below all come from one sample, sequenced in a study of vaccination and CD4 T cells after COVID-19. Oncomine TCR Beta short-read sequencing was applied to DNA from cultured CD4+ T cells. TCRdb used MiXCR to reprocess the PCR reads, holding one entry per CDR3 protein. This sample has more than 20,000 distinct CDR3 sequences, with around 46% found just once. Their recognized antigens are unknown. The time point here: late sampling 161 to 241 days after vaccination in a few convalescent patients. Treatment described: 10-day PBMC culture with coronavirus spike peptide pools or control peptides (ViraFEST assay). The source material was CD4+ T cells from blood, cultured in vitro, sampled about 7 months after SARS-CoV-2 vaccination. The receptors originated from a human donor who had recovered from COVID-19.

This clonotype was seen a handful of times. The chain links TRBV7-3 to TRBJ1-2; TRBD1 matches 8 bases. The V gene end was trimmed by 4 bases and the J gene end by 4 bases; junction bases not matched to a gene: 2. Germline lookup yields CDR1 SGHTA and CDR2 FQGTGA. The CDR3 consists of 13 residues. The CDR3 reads CASSSGQGYGYTF. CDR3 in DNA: TGTGCCAGCAGCTCCGGACAGGGCTATGGCTACACCTTC.

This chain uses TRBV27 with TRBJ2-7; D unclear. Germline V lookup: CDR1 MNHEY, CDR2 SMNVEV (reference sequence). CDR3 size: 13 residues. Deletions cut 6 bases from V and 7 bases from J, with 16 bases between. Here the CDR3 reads CASSAGPRREQYF. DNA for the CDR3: TGTGCCAGCAGCGCCGGGCCACGCAGGGAGCAGTACTTC.

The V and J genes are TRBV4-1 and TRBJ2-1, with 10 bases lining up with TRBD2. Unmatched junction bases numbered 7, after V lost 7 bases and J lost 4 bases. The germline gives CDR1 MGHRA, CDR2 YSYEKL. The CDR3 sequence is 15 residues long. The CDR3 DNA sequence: TGCGCCAGCAATGGTGGACTAGCGGCGTACAATGAGCAGTTCTTC. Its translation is CASNGGLAAYNEQFF.